The clone carrying this TCR beta chain was observed a handful of times. The antigen is not known. These data are taken from a study of blood T cells in healthy people across ages. Across the study: Using template switching, researchers captured about one barcoded beta molecule for each two T cells. Whole-study results and caveats: Aged donors had fewer naive CD4+ cells and lower diversity than long-lived donors. Observed TCR beta diversity showed a strong correlation with the percentage of naive T cells as measured by flow cytometry.

This CDR3 is built from 12 residues. V lost 6 bases and J 5 bases, leaving 13 bases between the germline ends. Per germline, CDR1 DFQATT and CDR2 SNEGSKA (reference sequence). Alongside a J-beta primer mix, a sample-barcoded 5' primer served in a second PCR lasting roughly 6 to 11 cycles. TCRdb used MiXCR to reprocess the 5' RACE reads, holding one entry per CDR3 protein. The sample lists 1.5 million to 1.8 million distinct CDR3 sequences, 35% to 45% seen once, with around 4% in the top ten. The TCR sequence derives from a woman aged 18-29 years in good health. This rearrangement joins TRBV20-1 to TRBJ2-5; no reliable D call. The sample was blood. CDR3 nucleotide sequence: TGCAGTGCACCGAGCCGACGGGAGACCCAGTACTTC. Its protein is CSAPSRRETQYF.